The 18 T cell receptor beta chains reported below all come from one sample, sequenced in a study of T cells after posttransplantation cyclophosphamide. A marrow graft followed busulfan-fludarabine conditioning, with cyclophosphamide on days +3 and +4. The assay was immunoSEQ multiplex PCR, and TCRdb's table has in-frame clones only and misses some. The sample presents about 7,500 clones, none singletons. Specimen: PBMCs, collected after allogeneic stem cell transplant with posttransplant cyclophosphamide. Receptors were obtained from a female patient in her forties or fifties who received an allogeneic stem cell transplant from a related donor, was CMV-positive, and had no GVHD. Part of the T cells may come from the graft donor.

This clone was recorded at least ten times. V and J are TRBV15 and TRBJ2-2; no clear D gene. Deletions cut 0 bases from V and 7 bases from J, with 6 bases between. Germline loops: CDR1 LNHNV, CDR2 YYDKDF (reference sequence). The CDR3 is made up of 13 amino acids. The CDR3 protein is CATSRDQVGELFF. The CDR3 DNA sequence: TGTGCCACCAGCAGAGATCAGGTCGGGGAGCTGTTTTTT.

This clone was seen at least ten times. The rearrangement links TRBV6-2 or TRBV6-3 to TRBJ2-5; D gene ambiguous. Germline CDR1 MNHEY, CDR2 SVGEGT. V was pared by 0 bases and J by 1 base, with 6 bases between. CDR3 size: 14 residues. The CDR3 spells CASSYSAVQETQYF. The CDR3 nucleotides read TGTGCCAGCAGTTACTCTGCGGTCCAAGAGACCCAGTACTTC.

This clone was seen repeatedly, ten times or more. The chain recombines TRBV24-1 with TRBJ2-1, with TRBD2 matching 11 bases. Losses at the gene ends were 4 bases for V and 8 bases for J; bases not matched to a gene: 9. The CDR3 length is 16 residues. The germline V gene encodes CDR1 KGHDR and CDR2 SFDVKD. The CDR3 reads CATSDNSGRASYEQFF. CDR3 DNA sequence: TGTGCCACCAGTGACAATAGCGGGAGGGCCTCTTATGAGCAGTTCTTC.

This clone was found a few times. The chain employs TRBV9 and TRBJ2-5, with D possibly matching TRBD2 (6 bases). The J call may be faulty, since TRBJ2-7 better matches the DNA end. This CDR3 is 14 amino acids long. From germline, CDR1 is SGDLS and CDR2 YYNGEE. The CDR3: CASSDPRRGYEQYF. The DNA of the CDR3 is TGTGCCAGCAGCGACCCACGGCGGGGCTACGAGCAGTACTTC.

This clone has ten or more counts. The chain carries TRBV6-5 and TRBJ2-3; unclear D gene. The germline V gene has CDR1 MNHEY and CDR2 SVGAGI. The CDR3 runs 16 residues. Trimming took off 0 bases at V and 0 bases at J, with 10 bases between the two ends. This chain's CDR3 is CASSYSNGASTDTQYF. The DNA for the CDR3 is TGTGCCAGCAGTTACTCGAACGGTGCTAGCACAGATACGCAGTATTTT.

The chain couples TRBV18 to TRBJ2-7; D remains unclear. Trimming cost V 3 bases and J 0 bases, with 15 bases left between them. This CDR3 is built from 16 residues. The germline V gene encodes CDR1 KGHSH and CDR2 LQKENI. CDR3 sequence reads: CASSPPGWQSSYEQYF. DNA for the CDR3: TGTGCCAGCTCACCCCCCGGGTGGCAGAGCTCCTACGAGCAGTACTTC.

This clone was observed many times. Here the CDR3 DNA reads TGTGCCAGCAGCTCCCCGGGGGTAGCGAGGGGACCCTACGAGCAGTACTTC. It specifies CASSSPGVARGPYEQYF. The J gene is TRBJ2-7, the V gene TRBV7-6; weak D call: TRBD2 (6 bases). V shed 4 bases and J shed 2 bases, with 21 bases lying between them. CDR1 is SGHVS, CDR2 FNYEAQ, per germline. The CDR3 length is 17 residues.

This clone has at least ten counts. The chain joins TRBV29-1 to TRBJ2-7, with 8 bases aligning to TRBD1. Trimming took 4 bases from V and 6 from J; bases not matched to a gene: 8. The CDR3 is 13 amino acids. Germline CDR1 reads SQVTM; CDR2 reads ANQGSEA. The CDR3 sequence is CSVVGQGLSEQYF. Written as DNA, the CDR3 is TGCAGCGTTGTCGGACAGGGACTTTCCGAGCAGTACTTC.

By frequency in the sample, this clone is large. V usage is TRBV13 and J usage is TRBJ2-7; D is uncertain. The CDR3 length is 13 residues. The germline V and J ends were trimmed by 5 bases and 6 bases, with 14 bases remaining between them. Germline V gene lookup returns CDR1 PRHDT and CDR2 FYEKMQ (reference sequence). CDR3 protein: CASSQDQQGEQYF. As DNA, the CDR3 is TGTGCCAGCAGCCAGGATCAGCAAGGCGAGCAGTACTTC.

In its sample, this clone ranks as medium-sized. The chain joins TRBV11-2 to TRBJ2-1, with D hard to call. The CDR3 totals 13 residues. Germline CDR1 reads SGHAT; CDR2 reads FQNNGV. Trimming took 2 bases from V and 6 from J, leaving 8 bases between them. CDR3 sequence reads: CASSLNSLNEQFF. In nucleotides, the CDR3 is TGTGCCAGCAGCTTAAACAGCCTCAATGAGCAGTTCTTC.

At least ten counts were recorded for this clone. The rearrangement joins TRBV5-1 to TRBJ2-1; 7 bases map to TRBD2. CDR1 is SGHRS, CDR2 YFSETQ, per germline. This CDR3 spans 14 amino acids. Trimming cost V 0 bases and J 6 bases; bases outside gene matches: 3. CDR3 amino acids: CASSLAGGSNEQFF. The CDR3 nucleotides are TGCGCCAGCAGCTTGGCCGGGGGGAGCAATGAGCAGTTCTTC.

This clone has at least ten counts. The J gene is TRBJ2-7, the V gene TRBV12-3 or TRBV12-4; 13 bases line up with TRBD2. The V segment lost 4 bases and the J segment 0 bases; nucleotides outside the gene matches: 3. The CDR3 loop spans 16 amino acids. The CDR3 DNA sequence: TGTGCCAGCAGTTCCCGGACTAGCGGGAGCTCCTACGAGCAGTACTTC. The encoded protein is CASSSRTSGSSYEQYF.

This clone was detected many times. The chain recombines TRBV2 with TRBJ2-2; 11 bases are a match to TRBD2. The V segment lost 6 bases and the J segment 7 bases; nucleotides outside the gene matches: 10. The germline gives CDR1 SNHLY, CDR2 FYNNEI. This CDR3 region has 16 residues. CDR3 residues: CASSPRLAGINGELFF. DNA of the CDR3: TGTGCCAGCAGCCCTAGACTAGCGGGAATTAACGGGGAGCTGTTTTTT. Looking up the rest from reference TRBV2 and TRBJ2-2 gives the full variable domain: EPEVTQTPSHQVTQMGQEVILRCVPISNHLYFYWYRQILGQKVEFLVSFYNNEISEKSEIFDDQFSVERPDGSNFTLKIRSTKLEDSAMYFCASSPRLAGINGELFFGEGSRLTVL.

Many counts were recorded for this clone. CDR3 amino acids: CASSRTLWDRGFSNYGYTF. The CDR3 coding sequence is TGCGCCAGCAGCCGTACTCTTTGGGACAGGGGATTCTCCAACTATGGCTACACCTTC. The J gene is TRBJ1-2, the V gene TRBV4-1; 10 bases line up with TRBD1. Germline lookup yields CDR1 MGHRA and CDR2 YSYEKL. This CDR3 has 19 amino acids. J gave up 2 bases and V 4 bases, and 16 bases lay outside the gene matches.

This clone was detected ten times or more. The gene calls are TRBV10-3 and TRBJ2-7; 9 bases agree with TRBD1. The length of the CDR3 is 14 residues. Looked up from germline, CDR1 is ENHRY and CDR2 is SYGVKD. After removal of 4 bases from V and 3 bases from J, the junction contained 4 bases not matched to a gene. CDR3 nucleotides: TGTGCCATCAGTGGTGGGACAGGGAGCTACGAGCAGTACTTC. As protein: CAISGGTGSYEQYF.

This clone has a count of ten or more. The chain recombines TRBV7-9 with TRBJ2-7; 8 bases map to TRBD2. This CDR3 spans 16 amino acids. Germline V gene lookup returns CDR1 SEHNR and CDR2 FQNEAQ (reference sequence). V lost 0 bases to trimming and J lost 0 bases; unmatched junction nucleotides: 4. CDR3 bases: TGTGCCAGCAGCTTAGCGGCTAGCGGGTCCTCCTACGAGCAGTACTTC. This sequence encodes CASSLAASGSSYEQYF.

This sequence joins TRBV6-5 and TRBJ1-6, with a weak D call TRBD1 (6 bases). CDR1 and CDR2 (germline): MNHEY, SVGAGI. V was cut by 6 bases and J by 11 bases, with 17 bases left in between. The CDR3 loop spans 14 amino acids. DNA for the CDR3: TGTGCCAGCAGCCCTCGACAGGAATCGACACCCCTCCACTTT. This encodes CASSPRQESTPLHF.

The sample holds many counts of this clone. The chain has TRBV29-1 and TRBJ1-1, with a weak D call TRBD1 (5 bases). There are 16 residues in the CDR3. Trimming took 8 bases from V and 0 from J, leaving 22 bases between them. Germline V gives CDR1 SQVTM, CDR2 ANQGSEA. CDR3 sequence (DNA): TGCAGCCTAACCCGGGAGAGGGGTACCATGAACACTGAAGCTTTCTTT. It encodes CSLTRERGTMNTEAFF.